One T cell receptor beta chain is described in this entry. Its antigen is unidentified. Sequenced by immunoSEQ multiplex PCR; TCRdb stores in-frame clones only, minus some. The data contain roughly 640,000 clones, roughly 70% of them singletons. The data derive from a study of shared clonotypes between healthy human individuals. The study's findings and limits: Sharing across four donors was highest in naive CD4 (around 5%) and lowest in memory CD8 (roughly 0.4%).

This CDR3 region has 9 residues. V lost 3 bases and J 9 bases, leaving 2 bases between the germline ends. Germline V gives CDR1 MDHEN, CDR2 SYDVKM. The source of this sequence is a woman aged 25 to 39 in good health. The V and J genes are TRBV28 and TRBJ1-1; D call uncertain. The sequenced sample was memory CD4+ T cells sorted from blood. Subset here: CD45RA-negative fraction. The CDR3 protein is CASSLKAFF. For the CDR3, the DNA is TGTGCCAGCAGTTTGAAAGCTTTCTTT.